Included here is one TCR beta chain sequence, with context. As yet, its antigen is unknown. This sample was included in a study of beta chain features in type 1 diabetes. Study-wide findings and caveats: TCRB CDR3s from Type 1 diabetes patients were moderately but significantly shorter in all four CD4+ subsets. The influence of HLA type on TCRB rearrangement stayed undetermined.

The investigators reverse transcribed all of the isolated RNA, so they sequenced expressed TCRB transcripts. Produced via immunoSEQ multiplex PCR; TCRdb's table is partial and in-frame only. Among roughly 330,000 clones listed, roughly 13% were seen once. The receptor comes from a woman under 30 with type 1 diabetes. The specimen sequenced was naive CD4+ T cells from blood.

CDR3 coding DNA: TGTGCCACCAGCAGAGACAGAGATACGCAGTATTTT. Its protein is CATSRDRDTQYF. This chain uses TRBV15 with TRBJ2-3; no definite D call. The CDR3 sequence is 12 residues long. Germline values: CDR1 LNHNV, CDR2 YYDKDF (reference sequence). Trimming removed 0 bases at V and 5 bases at J, with 3 bases between. The complete variable domain, with remaining parts taken from reference TRBV15 and TRBJ2-3, reads DAMVIQNPRYQVTQFGKPVTLSCSQTLNHNVMYWYQQKSSQAPKLLFHYYDKDFNNEADTPDNFQSRRPNTSFCFLDIRSPGLGDTAMYLCATSRDRDTQYFGPGTRLTVL.